Ten or more counts support the clone carrying this T cell receptor beta chain. Its antigen is as yet unknown. TCRdb passed the reads through MiXCR, listing each CDR3 protein once. This table holds hundreds of thousands of distinct CDR3 sequences, around 30% found once. The V end was cut by 2 bases, the J end by 7 bases, with 9 bases between. CDR3 length: 13 residues. Germline values: CDR1 SEHNR, CDR2 FQNEAQ (reference sequence). This entry comes from a study of T cell repertoires in cytomegalovirus infection. On the study more broadly: Recently identified HLA-C-restricted CMV epitopes and well-studied HLA-B-restricted CMV epitopes were used by the study. It was the public TCR beta signatures that indicated both CMV infection and matching HLA type.

Whole-study results and caveats: Accumulated public TCR beta family frequency recognized individuals carrying CMV together with the relevant HLA. The study found HLA-C-restricted CMV-specific TCR beta clonotypes dominating the ex vivo response.

The rearrangement links TRBV7-9 to TRBJ2-1; tentatively, D is TRBD2 (5 bases). The sequencing here drew on cultured PBMCs, taken from culture after CMV antigen stimulation. The clonotype was recovered from a human donor in good health (CMV status not recorded). Some clones in this sample may be carry-over from other donors' samples. The chain's CDR3 is CASSLYRRNEQFF. CDR3 coding DNA: TGTGCCAGCAGCTTATACCGGAGGAATGAGCAGTTCTTC.